This T cell receptor beta chain was identified in a study of T cells in Graves' hyperthyroidism and ophthalmopathy (dated by TCRdb to between 2019 and 2020). Background on the whole study: Peripheral blood samples were taken at the time of initial diagnosis, prior to any treatment. A discovery cohort of around 100 patients, about 43 with Graves' ophthalmopathy and 57 with stable Graves' hyperthyroidism, was used to find distinguishing TCR V-J signatures. Whether ophthalmopathy could be predicted prospectively was tested in an independent validation cohort made up of 18 to 20 hyperthyroidism patients plus 17 patients who later progressed to ophthalmopathy. The 75 to 100 discovery patients were randomly divided into training and test sets at a 7:3 ratio. In roughly six Graves' hyperthyroidism patients, the study also compared T-cell repertoires from thyroid tissue with T-cell repertoires from blood. After sampling, hyperthyroidism patients received methimazole starting at 30 mg daily, and ophthalmopathy patients received high-dose intravenous methylprednisolone. TCR Vbeta CDR3 sequencing of 120 to 150 peripheral blood samples (over 40 ophthalmopathy, 75 to 85 hyperthyroidism and roughly 17 progressor patients) is reported in the paper. Study-wide conclusions, independent of this receptor: A model built on a 13 V-J signature distinguished ophthalmopathy from stable hyperthyroidism, reaching around 90% sensitivity and about 81% specificity in cross-validation and 80%/75% in testing. In validation, progression to ophthalmopathy was predicted by the model with almost 71% sensitivity and around 76% specificity, a median of 6.5 months before onset. No statistical method was used to fix the sample size in advance, and group allocation was not hidden from the investigators. Most expanded thyroid clonotypes (frequency above 0.001) were also detected in blood, a finding suggesting that blood repertoires may reflect thyroid immune responses.

The TCR beta CDR3 regions were amplified from RNA transcripts. The TCR CDR3 was subjected to a first round of RT-PCR using the HTBI primer set and the Qiagen OneStep RT-PCR kit. The libraries were constructed in a second round of multiplex PCR and then size-selected and purified. Paired-end sequencing of the libraries was performed with 100 bp reads on an Illumina HiSeq2000. On the authors' methods: SOAPnuke was used to process the raw data, throwing out any read that contained adapters or uncalled bases, had a mean Phred below 15, or lacked an exact constant-primer or identifier match. High-quality paired reads were merged with COPE v1.2.5, and unique nucleotide sequences were defined as clonotypes. MiTCR v1.1 was used to align clonotypes to the IMGT TRBV, TRBD and TRBJ reference segments. The analysis was restricted to V-J combinations with a frequency above 0.0001, which together covered roughly 99% of the repertoires. The TCS score was defined as the ratio of F50 (clonal expansion) to E x V (chaos), calculated using BLOSUM62-based TCRdist between CDR3 peptides within each V-J. Welch's t-statistics and random forest reduced fewer than 550 V-J features to 13, which were used in a naive Bayes classifier (R e1071). The Morisita-Horn index was used to measure how similar the thyroid and blood repertoires were. The public reads were run again by TCRdb, first through fastp at Q25 and then through MiXCR, and only productive beta chains were kept. All rows with the same CDR3 protein become a single entry with the most common DNA and genes. The V and J calls come from TCRdb's annotation, not from the publication. The sample table contains around 800,000 distinct CDR3 sequences; only one count was recorded for 38% of them. The biggest ten clones account for 8% to 9% of the sample.

Stable Graves' hyperthyroidism was defined as no progression to ophthalmopathy during 18 months of follow-up. Hyperthyroidism patients were newly diagnosed, had a disease duration of under 2 months, and were aged 18 to 65 years. Exclusion was applied to patients with uncontrolled infections, other autoimmune diseases, pregnancy or lactation. Diagnoses were based on clinical symptoms, serum thyroxine and TRAb, thyroid ultrasound and orbital computed tomography. PBMCs were separated from 7.5 to 10 ml of fresh peripheral blood using Ficoll-Paque density gradient centrifugation. Trizol reagent was used to extract total RNA, and RNA quality was then checked on an Agilent 2100 Bioanalyzer. This clonotype was recorded at least ten times. Its antigen remains unidentified. Base quality data are lacking; no much larger clone is found one base away. What was sequenced was blood. The source is a man aged 18-30 years with Graves' hyperthyroidism.

The DNA sequence follows: TGTGCCAGCAGAGAGACTAGCGGGGCAGAGACCCAGTACTTC. This yields the protein CASRETSGAETQYF. The chain uses TRBV7-8 and TRBJ2-5; TRBD2 fits 11 bases in the junction. The germline V gene gives CDR1 as SGHVS and CDR2 as FQNEAQ. Ends trimmed: V by 6 bases, J by 4 bases; bases unmatched to a gene: 4. The CDR3 contains 14 residues, cysteine and phenylalanine counted. Only the CDR3 portion is preserved as DNA: 42 bases, with reading frame beginning at the first base.